This passage covers 8 T cell receptor beta chains from one sample sequenced in a study of metastatic and nonmetastatic thyroid tumors. Thyroid surgery had not been preceded by any treatment in any patient. TCRdb used MiXCR to call clones anew from the PCR reads. The sample has about 18,000 clones; over 25% are singletons. The sequenced sample consisted of tumor tissue. The receptor source for this set is a male donor with papillary thyroid cancer or a benign thyroid nodule (not recorded which). Some clones in this sample may be carry-over from other donors' samples.

This clone was counted ten times or more. At one end, the junction sequence differs from germline, possibly due to a read error. The rearrangement uses TRBV4-2 and TRBJ2-5, with a tentative D call TRBD2 (6 bases). The germline CDR1 and CDR2 sequences are LGHNA and YNFKEQ. The CDR3 spans 15 residues. Here the CDR3 reads CAGSRGGVDQETQYF. The CDR3 DNA reads as TGTGCCGGCAGCCGGGGCGGGGTCGACCAAGAGACCCAGTACTTC.

The chain is built from TRBV11-1 and TRBJ2-1, with 12 positions matching TRBD2. This CDR3 spans 19 amino acids. The germline CDR1 and CDR2 sequences are SGHAT and FQDESV (reference sequence). V lost 9 bases to trimming and J lost 1 base; unmatched junction nucleotides: 16. The DNA of the CDR3 is TGTGCCAGAGGACTAGCGGGACGTAGCTCAATGGGGTCCTACAATGAGCAGTTCTTC. This codes for CARGLAGRSSMGSYNEQFF.

As regards this clone: An end of the junction does not agree with germline; a read error may underlie this. For the CDR3, the DNA is TGCGCCAGCAGCTTGGGGCTCGCTGAGCAGTGCTTC. Translated, it gives CASSLGLAEQCF. V usage is TRBV5-1 and J usage is TRBJ2-1; D is uncertain. The germline V gene has CDR1 SGHRS and CDR2 YFSETQ. The CDR3 runs 12 residues.

There are a few counts of this clone. A much more abundant neighbour one base away suggests this may be a read error. At the DNA level, this CDR3 is encoded by other sequences in the same sample as well. CDR3 nucleotides: TGCGCCAGCAGCCCTGGGGCCACAGATACGCAGTATTTT. It codes for CASSPGATDTQYF. The V call is TRBV5-1, the J call TRBJ2-3; D might be TRBD1 (5 bases). This CDR3 spans 13 amino acids. Between the trimmed V and J ends, which lost 4 bases and 2 bases, there was a span of 8 bases. Germline-derived CDR1 and CDR2 are SGHRS and YFSETQ.

This clone was observed at least ten times. A much larger clone differs from this one at a single base, so this may be a read error. The CDR3, as DNA: TGTGCCAGCGGGACCGACGAGTGGGATGAGCAGTTCTTC. Translation gives CASGTDEWDEQFF. The chain links TRBV6-1 to TRBJ2-1; perhaps D is TRBD1 or TRBD2 (5 bases each). With 8 bases removed from V and 8 bases from J, the gap between germline ends came to 16 bases. The germline CDR1 and CDR2 sequences are MNHNS and SASEGT. CDR3 length: 13 residues.

In the case of this clone: A junction boundary mismatches the germline segment, possibly from a read error. CDR3 DNA: TGTGCCAGCAGGGAAGTGGGAGAGCAGTACTTC. It specifies CASREVGEQYF. V is TRBV2 and J is TRBJ2-7; D is ambiguous. The CDR3 runs 11 residues. CDR1 and CDR2 from the germline V gene are SNHLY and FYNNEI.

The chain has TRBV6-1 and TRBJ2-2; the match to TRBD1 covers 7 bases. CDR3 length: 15 amino acids. Germline V gene data show CDR1 as MNHNS and CDR2 as SASEGT. Unmatched junction bases numbered 5, after V lost 2 bases and J lost 5 bases. This chain's CDR3 is CASSESGRGTGELFF. CDR3 in DNA: TGTGCCAGCAGTGAATCAGGCAGGGGGACCGGGGAGCTGTTTTTT.

The V gene is TRBV7-9, the J gene TRBJ1-4; D not certain. Trimming took 4 bases from V and 0 from J, leaving 9 bases between them. The CDR3 is 15 residues long. Germline V gene data show CDR1 as SEHNR and CDR2 as FQNEAQ (reference sequence). The CDR3: CASSSRLPTNEKLFF. CDR3 nucleotide sequence: TGTGCCAGCAGCTCAAGACTACCAACTAATGAAAAACTGTTTTTT.